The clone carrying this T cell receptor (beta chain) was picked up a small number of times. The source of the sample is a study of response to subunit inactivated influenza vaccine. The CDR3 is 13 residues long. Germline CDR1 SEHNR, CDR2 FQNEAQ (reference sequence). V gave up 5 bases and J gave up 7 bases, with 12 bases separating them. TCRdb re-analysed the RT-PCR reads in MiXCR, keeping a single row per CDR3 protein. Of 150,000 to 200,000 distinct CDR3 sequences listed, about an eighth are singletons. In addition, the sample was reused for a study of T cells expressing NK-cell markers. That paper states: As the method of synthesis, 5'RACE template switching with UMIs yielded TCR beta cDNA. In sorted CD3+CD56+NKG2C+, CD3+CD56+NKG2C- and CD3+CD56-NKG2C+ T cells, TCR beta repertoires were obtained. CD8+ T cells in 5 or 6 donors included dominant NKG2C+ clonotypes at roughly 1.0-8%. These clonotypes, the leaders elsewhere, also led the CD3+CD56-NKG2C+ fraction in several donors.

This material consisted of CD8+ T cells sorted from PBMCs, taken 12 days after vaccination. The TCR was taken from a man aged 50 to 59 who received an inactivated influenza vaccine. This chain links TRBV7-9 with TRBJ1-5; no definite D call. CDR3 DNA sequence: TGTGCCAGCAGCCACAGTGCGGGGCAGCCCCAGCATTTT. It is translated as CASSHSAGQPQHF. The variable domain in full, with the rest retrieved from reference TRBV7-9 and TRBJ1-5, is DTGVSQNPRHKITKRGQNVTFRCDPISEHNRLYWYRQTLGQGPEFLTYFQNEAQLEKSRLLSDRFSAERPKGSFSTLEIQRTEQGDSAMYLCASSHSAGQPQHFGDGTRLSIL.